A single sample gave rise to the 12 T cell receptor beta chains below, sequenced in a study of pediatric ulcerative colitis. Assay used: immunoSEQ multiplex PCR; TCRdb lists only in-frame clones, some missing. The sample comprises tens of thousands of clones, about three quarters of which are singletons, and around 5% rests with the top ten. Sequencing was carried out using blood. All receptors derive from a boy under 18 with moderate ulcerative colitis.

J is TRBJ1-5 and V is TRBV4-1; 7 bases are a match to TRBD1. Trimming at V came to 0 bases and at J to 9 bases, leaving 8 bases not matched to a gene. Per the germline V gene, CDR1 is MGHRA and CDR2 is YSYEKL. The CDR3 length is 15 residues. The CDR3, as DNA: TGCGCCAGCAGCCAAGAAGGGACAGCGGCCGGGCCCCAGCATTTT. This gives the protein CASSQEGTAAGPQHF.

This CDR3 reads CASSQGGGAENIQYF. Written as DNA, the CDR3 is TGTGCCAGCAGCCAAGGCGGCGGGGCTGAAAACATTCAGTACTTC. The rearrangement joins TRBV4-2 to TRBJ2-4; D is perhaps TRBD2 (6 bases). This CDR3 spans 15 amino acids. Germline V gives CDR1 LGHNA, CDR2 YNFKEQ. The V and J ends lost 1 base and 5 bases respectively, with 12 bases between them.

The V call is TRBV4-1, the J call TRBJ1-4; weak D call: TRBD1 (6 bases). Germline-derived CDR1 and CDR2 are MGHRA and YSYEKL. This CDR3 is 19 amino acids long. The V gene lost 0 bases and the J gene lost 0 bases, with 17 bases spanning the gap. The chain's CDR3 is CASSQDMGTLFSTNEKLFF. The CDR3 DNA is TGCGCCAGCAGCCAAGATATGGGGACACTATTTTCAACTAATGAAAAACTGTTTTTT.

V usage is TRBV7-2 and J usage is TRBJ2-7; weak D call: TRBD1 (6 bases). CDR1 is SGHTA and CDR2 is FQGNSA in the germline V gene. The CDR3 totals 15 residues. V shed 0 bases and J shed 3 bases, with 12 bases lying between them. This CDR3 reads CASSLALGTYYEQYF. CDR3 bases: TGTGCCAGCAGCTTAGCCCTCGGGACATACTACGAGCAGTACTTC.

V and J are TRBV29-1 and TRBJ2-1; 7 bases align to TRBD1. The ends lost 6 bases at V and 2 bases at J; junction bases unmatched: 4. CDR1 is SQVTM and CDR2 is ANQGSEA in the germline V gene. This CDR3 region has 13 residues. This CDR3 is CSVGTAPYNEQFF. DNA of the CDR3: TGCAGCGTGGGGACAGCGCCCTACAATGAGCAGTTCTTC.

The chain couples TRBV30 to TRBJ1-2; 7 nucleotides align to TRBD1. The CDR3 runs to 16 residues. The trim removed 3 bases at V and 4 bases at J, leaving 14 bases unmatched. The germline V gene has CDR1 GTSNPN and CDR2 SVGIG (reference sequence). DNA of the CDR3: TGTGCCTGGAGCTTTACAGGACAGGCGTCCATCTATGGCTACACCTTC. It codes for CAWSFTGQASIYGYTF.

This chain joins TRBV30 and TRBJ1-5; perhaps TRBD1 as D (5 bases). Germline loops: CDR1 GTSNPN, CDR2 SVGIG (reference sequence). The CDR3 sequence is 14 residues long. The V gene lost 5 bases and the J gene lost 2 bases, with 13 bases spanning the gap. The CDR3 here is CAWSGGMGNQPQHF. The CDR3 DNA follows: TGTGCCTGGTCGGGGGGGATGGGCAATCAGCCCCAGCATTTT.

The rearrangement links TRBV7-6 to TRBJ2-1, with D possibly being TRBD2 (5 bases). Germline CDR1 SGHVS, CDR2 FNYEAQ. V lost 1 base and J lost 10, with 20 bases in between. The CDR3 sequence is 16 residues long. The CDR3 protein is CASSLGLLLATEEQFF. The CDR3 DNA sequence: TGTGCCAGCAGCTTAGGTCTGTTGCTAGCAACGGAAGAGCAGTTCTTC.

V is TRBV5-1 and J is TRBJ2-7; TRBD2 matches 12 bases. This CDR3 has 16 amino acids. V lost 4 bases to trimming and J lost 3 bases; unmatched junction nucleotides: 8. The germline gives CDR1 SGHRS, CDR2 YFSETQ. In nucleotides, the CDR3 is TGCGCCAGCAGCCACCCTAGCGGGGGGGCCTTCTACGAGCAGTACTTC. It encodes CASSHPSGGAFYEQYF.

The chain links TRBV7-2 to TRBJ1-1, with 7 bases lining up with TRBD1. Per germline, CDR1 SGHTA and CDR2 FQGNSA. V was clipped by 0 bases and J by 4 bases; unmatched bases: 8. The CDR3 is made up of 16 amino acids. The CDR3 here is CASSLAGGYRGTEAFF. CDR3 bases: TGTGCCAGCAGCTTAGCTGGGGGCTACAGGGGCACTGAAGCTTTCTTT.

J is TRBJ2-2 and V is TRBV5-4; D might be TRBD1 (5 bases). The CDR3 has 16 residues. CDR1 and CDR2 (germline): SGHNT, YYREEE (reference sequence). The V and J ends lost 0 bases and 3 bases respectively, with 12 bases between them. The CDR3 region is CASSLEGRVDTGELFF. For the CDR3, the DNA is TGTGCCAGCAGCTTGGAGGGCAGGGTAGACACCGGGGAGCTGTTTTTT.

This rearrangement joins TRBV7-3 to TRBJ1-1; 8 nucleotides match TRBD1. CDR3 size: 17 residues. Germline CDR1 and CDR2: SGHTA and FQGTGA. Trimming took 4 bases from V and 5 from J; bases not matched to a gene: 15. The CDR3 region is CASSWKPWATGGTEAFF. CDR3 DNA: TGTGCCAGCAGCTGGAAACCTTGGGCCACAGGGGGAACTGAAGCTTTCTTT.